This T cell receptor beta chain originates from a study of blood T cell repertoires in COVID-19. Overall study context: The samples span acute and convalescent COVID-19 from the United States, Italy and Spain. PBMCs, B-cell-depleted T cells, or T cells provided the cDNA or gDNA that made up the material.

In the source study's methods: Amplified reference gene primers provided the basis for estimating nucleated cell counts. The protocol was immunoSEQ multiplex PCR, while the TCRdb copy is restricted to in-frame clones and leaves out a portion. That table supplies the V and J calls and clone size; D and trimming were determined from the DNA. The sample carries 200,000 to 250,000 clones, 70% to 90% recorded once. The CDR3 length is 18 residues. With 2 bases removed from V and 5 bases from J, the gap between germline ends came to 21 bases. The V gene's germline CDR1 is MGHDK and CDR2 SYGVNS. This sequence originates from a woman between 18 and 29 years old who had recovered from COVID-19. Sequencing was carried out using peripheral blood. J is TRBJ1-4 and V is TRBV25-1; D perhaps matches TRBD1 (6 bases). CDR3 sequence reads: CASSERGGGKGINEKLFF. CDR3 sequence (DNA): TGTGCCAGCAGTGAACGGGGAGGGGGGAAAGGTATCAATGAAAAACTGTTTTTT.